This T cell receptor beta chain was identified in a study of blood T cell repertoires in COVID-19. Using immunoSEQ multiplex PCR, the repertoire was profiled, and TCRdb retains in-frame clones only, with some absent. The sample lists 45,000 to 65,000 clones; nearly 90% were seen once. V was pared by 4 bases and J by 1 base, with 5 bases of the junction left unmatched. CDR1 and CDR2 (germline): SGHTA, FQGNSA. This CDR3 region has 16 residues. The material sequenced was peripheral blood. J is TRBJ1-5 and V is TRBV7-2; 9 nucleotides agree with TRBD1. This clonotype originated in a man at least 80 years old with active or convalescent COVID-19. The CDR3 here is CASSSTGGGSNQPQHF. CDR3 DNA sequence: TGTGCCAGCAGCTCGACAGGGGGAGGGAGCAATCAGCCCCAGCATTTT.